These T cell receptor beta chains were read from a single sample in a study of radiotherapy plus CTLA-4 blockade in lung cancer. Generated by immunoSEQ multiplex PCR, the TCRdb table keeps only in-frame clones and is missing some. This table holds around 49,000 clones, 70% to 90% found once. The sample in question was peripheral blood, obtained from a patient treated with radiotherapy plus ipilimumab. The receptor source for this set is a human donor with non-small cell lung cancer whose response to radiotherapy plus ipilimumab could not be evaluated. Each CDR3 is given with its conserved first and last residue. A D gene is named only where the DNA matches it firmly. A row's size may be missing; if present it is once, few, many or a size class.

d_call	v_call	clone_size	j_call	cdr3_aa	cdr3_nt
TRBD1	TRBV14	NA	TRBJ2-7	CASSQSAWTGAYEQYF	TGTGCCAGCAGCCAAAGTGCTTGGACAGGAGCCTACGAGCAGTACTTC
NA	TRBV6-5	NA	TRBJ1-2	CASSYSMFYGYTF	TGTGCCAGCAGTTACTCTATGTTCTATGGCTACACCTTC
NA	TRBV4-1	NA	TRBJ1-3	CASSQGHTSGNTIYF	TGCGCCAGCAGCCAAGGACACACCTCTGGAAACACCATATATTTT
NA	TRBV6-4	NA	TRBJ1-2	CASSEGRYGYTF	TGTGCCAGCAGTGAGGGCCGATATGGCTACACCTTC
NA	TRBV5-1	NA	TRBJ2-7	CASSLADPGRGSYEQYF	TGCGCCAGCAGCTTGGCCGACCCCGGTAGGGGGTCCTACGAGCAGTACTTC
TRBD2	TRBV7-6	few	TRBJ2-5	CASSSRGLGPVQETQYF	TGTGCCAGCAGCTCAAGAGGACTAGGTCCCGTACAAGAGACCCAGTACTTC
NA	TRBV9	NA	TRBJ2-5	CASSVGDSTKGTQYF	TGTGCCAGCAGCGTAGGGGACTCAACGAAGGGGACCCAGTACTTC
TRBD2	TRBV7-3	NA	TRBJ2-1	CASSLSGGSNHEQFF	TGTGCCAGCAGCTTAAGTGGCGGGAGTAACCATGAGCAGTTCTTC
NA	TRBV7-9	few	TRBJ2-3	CASSLVFGDTQYF	TGTGCCAGCAGCTTAGTATTCGGGGATACGCAGTATTTT
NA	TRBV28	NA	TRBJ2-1	CASSLSAGEQFF	TGTGCCAGCAGTTTATCCGCCGGTGAGCAGTTCTTC
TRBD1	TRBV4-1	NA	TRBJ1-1	CASSHGTVLNTEAFF	TGCGCCAGCAGCCATGGGACAGTTCTGAACACTGAAGCTTTCTTT
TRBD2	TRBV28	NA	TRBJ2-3	CASSPIGTSSTDTQYF	TGTGCCAGCAGTCCCATCGGGACTAGCAGCACAGATACGCAGTATTTT
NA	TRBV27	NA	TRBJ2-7	CASSSVARGYEQYF	TGTGCCAGCAGTTCAGTGGCGCGAGGCTACGAGCAGTACTTC
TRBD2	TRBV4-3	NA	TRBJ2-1	CASSQAKGLAGGRNEQFF	TGCGCCAGCAGCCAAGCCAAGGGACTAGCGGGAGGGCGCAATGAGCAGTTCTTC
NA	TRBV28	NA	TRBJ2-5	CASSLAGGETQYF	TGTGCCAGCAGTTTAGCTGGAGGGGAGACCCAGTACTTC
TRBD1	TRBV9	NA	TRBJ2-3	CASSGQGAADTQYF	TGTGCCAGCAGCGGACAGGGGGCTGCAGATACGCAGTATTTT
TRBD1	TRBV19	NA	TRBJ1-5	CASSILLPGQGRQPQHF	TGTGCCAGTAGCATTCTCTTACCGGGACAGGGTCGCCAGCCCCAGCATTTT
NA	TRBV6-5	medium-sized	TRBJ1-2	CASSIQWATNYGYTF	TGTGCCAGCAGTATCCAGTGGGCTACTAACTATGGCTACACCTTC
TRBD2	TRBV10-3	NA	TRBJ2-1	CAISLASGSSYNEQFF	TGTGCCATCAGTCTAGCTAGCGGGAGCTCCTACAATGAGCAGTTCTTC
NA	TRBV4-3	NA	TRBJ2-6	CASSLAASSGANVLTF	TGCGCCAGCAGCCTGGCGGCAAGCTCTGGGGCCAACGTCCTGACTTTC
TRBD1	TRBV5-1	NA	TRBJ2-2	CASSSGQGLGELFF	TGCGCCAGCAGCTCGGGACAGGGGCTCGGGGAGCTGTTTTTT
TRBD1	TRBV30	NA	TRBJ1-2	CAWSAGQGGYTF	TGTGCCTGGAGTGCGGGACAGGGAGGCTACACCTTC
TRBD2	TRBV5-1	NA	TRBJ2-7	CASSPGGSSYEQYF	TGCGCCAGCAGTCCGGGAGGGAGCTCCTACGAGCAGTACTTC
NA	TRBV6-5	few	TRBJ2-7	CASSYQGLGDYEQYF	TGTGCCAGCAGTTATCAGGGCTTGGGCGACTACGAGCAGTACTTC
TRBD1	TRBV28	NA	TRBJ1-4	CASSSRQGPHNEKLFF	TGTGCCAGCAGTAGCCGACAGGGACCTCATAATGAAAAACTGTTTTTT
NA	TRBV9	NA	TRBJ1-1	CASSVDEGGYTEAFF	TGTGCCAGCAGCGTAGATGAGGGGGGGTACACTGAAGCTTTCTTT
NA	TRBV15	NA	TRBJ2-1	CATSRGGGEQFF	TGTGCCACCAGCAGAGGCGGCGGTGAGCAGTTCTTC
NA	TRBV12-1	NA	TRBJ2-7	CASSFGGGRGPYEQYF	TGTGCCAGCAGCTTTGGAGGCGGGAGAGGACCCTACGAGCAGTACTTC
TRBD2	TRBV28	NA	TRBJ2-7	CASGTSVPYEQYF	TGTGCCAGCGGGACTAGCGTCCCCTACGAGCAGTACTTC
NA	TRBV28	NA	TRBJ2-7	CASSFDYSYEQYF	TGTGCCAGCAGTTTTGACTACTCCTACGAGCAGTACTTC
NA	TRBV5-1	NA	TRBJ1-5	CASSPGHNSNQPQHF	TGCGCCAGCAGCCCAGGACATAATAGCAATCAACCCCAGCATTTT
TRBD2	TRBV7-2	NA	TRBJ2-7	CASSLKGTSGREKTYEQYF	TGTGCCAGCAGCTTAAAGGGGACTAGCGGGAGGGAAAAAACCTACGAGCAGTACTTC
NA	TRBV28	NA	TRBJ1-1	CASRGGYTEAFF	TGTGCCAGTCGCGGGGGGTACACTGAAGCTTTCTTT
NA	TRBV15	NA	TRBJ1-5	CATSRWSGEFNQPQHF	TGTGCCACCAGCAGATGGAGTGGGGAGTTCAATCAGCCCCAGCATTTT
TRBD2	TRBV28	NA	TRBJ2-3	CASSLGPPSGSADTQYF	TGTGCCAGCAGTTTAGGGCCCCCTAGCGGGAGTGCAGATACGCAGTATTTT
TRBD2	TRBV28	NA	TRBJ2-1	CASRSSGRENEQFF	TGTGCCAGCAGATCTAGCGGGAGGGAAAATGAGCAGTTCTTC
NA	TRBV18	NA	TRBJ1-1	CASIGQRNTEAFF	TGTGCCAGTATCGGACAGAGGAACACTGAAGCTTTCTTT
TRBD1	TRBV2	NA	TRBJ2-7	CAGRGQGPYEQYF	TGTGCCGGGCGAGGACAGGGCCCCTACGAGCAGTACTTC
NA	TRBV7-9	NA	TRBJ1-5	CASSLVPGPQHF	TGTGCCAGCAGCTTAGTTCCGGGGCCCCAGCATTTT
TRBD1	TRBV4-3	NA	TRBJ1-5	CASSQDRTGEGQPQHF	TGCGCCAGCAGCCAAGATCGGACAGGGGAAGGTCAGCCCCAGCATTTT